Shown below are 27 T cell receptor beta chains from a single sample sequenced in a study of shared clonotypes between healthy human individuals. Libraries were prepared by immunoSEQ multiplex PCR; TCRdb keeps only in-frame clonotypes and omits some of them. The sample shows hundreds of thousands of clones, roughly 73% of them seen only once. The source material was memory CD4+ T cells sorted from blood. As to subset: CD45RA-negative fraction. These receptors originate from a woman aged 30 to 39 in good health.

V is TRBV13 and J is TRBJ2-7; possibly TRBD2 for D (6 bases). CDR3 length equals 13 residues. Germline CDR1 and CDR2: PRHDT and FYEKMQ (reference sequence). Trimming stripped 0 bases from V and 4 bases from J, with 7 bases between. In nucleotides, the CDR3 is TGTGCCAGCAGCTTAGGCGGGGGATACGAGCAGTACTTC. This codes for CASSLGGGYEQYF.

J is TRBJ2-1 and V is TRBV6-5; 8 positions agree with TRBD2. Germline CDR1 is MNHEY and CDR2 is SVGAGI. V lost 6 bases and J lost 3; bases outside the gene matches: 7. The CDR3 is made up of 15 amino acids. The CDR3 loop is CASSATGTSYNEQFF. CDR3 sequence (DNA): TGTGCCAGCAGCGCCACCGGGACTAGCTACAATGAGCAGTTCTTC.

The chain has TRBV30 and TRBJ1-6; 7 bases line up with TRBD1. The CDR3 runs to 17 residues. V was clipped by 0 bases and J by 8 bases; unmatched bases: 13. CDR1 GTSNPN and CDR2 SVGIG come from the germline V gene (reference sequence). The CDR3 bases are TGTGCCTGGAGTGTGGCAAGGGACAGCCGCATTCATTCACCCCTCCACTTT. This gives the protein CAWSVARDSRIHSPLHF.

This clone occurred many times. The V call is TRBV10-1, the J call TRBJ2-1; no firm D call. CDR1 and CDR2 from the germline V gene are WNHNN and SYGVQD (reference sequence). V lost 5 bases and J lost 1, with 6 bases in between. The CDR3 length is 13 residues. Here the CDR3 DNA reads TGCGCCAGCAGTATGACGTCCTACAATGAGCAGTTCTTC. It translates to CASSMTSYNEQFF.

The V call is TRBV5-1, the J call TRBJ2-2; TRBD1 or TRBD2 may be the D gene (6 bases each). Germline CDR1 SGHRS, CDR2 YFSETQ. V was shortened by 0 bases and J by 0 bases, with 12 bases between the two germline ends. CDR3 length: 17 residues. CDR3 nucleotides: TGCGCCAGCAGCTTGGTTCTAGGGGGGCCGAACACCGGGGAGCTGTTTTTT. Translated: CASSLVLGGPNTGELFF.

Remarks on this clone: Within the sample, other DNA sequences also encode this same CDR3. The genes are TRBV11-2 and TRBJ2-7; 10 nucleotides line up with TRBD2. Germline CDR1 SGHAT, CDR2 FQNNGV. With 5 bases clipped from V and 4 bases from J, the junction kept 5 bases outside the gene matches. The CDR3 covers 14 residues. For the CDR3, the DNA is TGTGCCAGCAGCCCAGCGGGAGGGCCTTACGAGCAGTACTTC. This sequence encodes CASSPAGGPYEQYF.

This chain links TRBV11-1 with TRBJ2-1; D is perhaps TRBD1 (6 bases). Germline CDR1 reads SGHAT; CDR2 reads FQDESV (reference sequence). There are 14 residues in the CDR3. Deletions cut 5 bases from V and 6 bases from J, with 14 bases between. The DNA of the CDR3 is TGTGCCAGCAGCACAGGGCTGGTTTTCAATGAGCAGTTCTTC. As protein: CASSTGLVFNEQFF.

The rearrangement uses TRBV11-2 and TRBJ1-2; no reliable D call. There are 13 residues in the CDR3. The V end lost 1 base, the J end lost 5 bases, and 8 bases lay between the germline ends. The V gene's germline CDR1 is SGHAT and CDR2 FQNNGV. The CDR3 loop reads CASSLGIRYGYTF. The CDR3, as DNA: TGTGCCAGCAGCTTAGGGATACGGTATGGCTACACCTTC.

This clone was counted only a few times. The genes are TRBV5-1 and TRBJ2-1; 10 nucleotides align to TRBD1. The CDR3 runs to 15 residues. V was clipped by 3 bases and J by 4 bases; unmatched bases: 4. Germline CDR1 and CDR2: SGHRS and YFSETQ. The CDR3 region has the DNA TGCGCCAGCAGCTGGGACAGGGGATCATACAATGAGCAGTTCTTC. Its protein is CASSWDRGSYNEQFF. The entire variable domain, with the rest obtained from reference TRBV5-1 and TRBJ2-1, is as follows: KAGVTQTPRYLIKTRGQQVTLSCSPISGHRSVSWYQQTPGQGLQFLFEYFSETQRNKGNFPGRFSGRQFSNSRSEMNVSTLELGDSALYLCASSWDRGSYNEQFFGPGTRLTVL.

Details on this clone: A far larger clone is a single base away, which makes a read error likely. This chain's CDR3 is CASSLQGTGELFF. DNA for the CDR3: TGTGCCAGCAGCTTACAAGGGACCGGGGAGCTGTTTTTT. V usage is TRBV7-9 and J usage is TRBJ2-2; D is uncertain. There are 13 residues in the CDR3. The ends were cut back, 2 bases at V and 5 bases at J, with 6 bases in the middle. In germline, CDR1 is SEHNR, CDR2 FQNEAQ (reference sequence).

In this sample, this clone turned up a few times. The rearrangement uses TRBV7-3 and TRBJ2-6; D remains unclear. The V gene lost 4 bases and the J gene lost 0 bases, with 10 bases spanning the gap. Per the germline V gene, CDR1 is SGHTA and CDR2 is FQGTGA. The CDR3 consists of 16 residues. The CDR3 here is CASSSDGYSGANVLTF. DNA for the CDR3: TGTGCCAGCAGCTCGGACGGATACTCTGGGGCCAACGTCCTGACTTTC.

At least ten counts were recorded for this clone. The rearrangement links TRBV11-2 to TRBJ2-3, with TRBD1 matching 11 bases. This CDR3 contains 16 residues. Trimming cost V 3 bases and J 1 base; bases outside gene matches: 3. CDR1 is SGHAT and CDR2 is FQNNGV in the germline V gene. CDR3 region: CASSFADRGRTDTQYF. For the CDR3, the DNA is TGTGCCAGCAGCTTCGCGGACAGGGGGCGCACAGATACGCAGTATTTT.

V and J are TRBV2 and TRBJ1-1, with D tentatively TRBD1 (6 bases). The length of the CDR3 is 13 residues. The germline V gene has CDR1 SNHLY and CDR2 FYNNEI. The V end was cut by 1 base, the J end by 11 bases, with 14 bases between. CDR3 DNA sequence: TGTGCCAGCAGTGAAGAGGGGGACTTGGGGGCTTTCTTT. It specifies CASSEEGDLGAFF.

This clone was seen a few times. The gene calls are TRBV27 and TRBJ1-1, with D perhaps matching TRBD1 (5 bases). The CDR3 contains 15 residues. Trimming took 1 base from V and 1 from J, leaving 10 bases between them. CDR1 and CDR2 (germline): MNHEY, SMNVEV (reference sequence). The chain's CDR3 is CASSLLGTANTEAFF. CDR3 DNA: TGTGCCAGCAGTTTATTGGGGACGGCGAACACTGAAGCTTTCTTT.

V and J are TRBV27 and TRBJ2-2; TRBD1 matches at 8 bases. The CDR3 extends over 14 amino acids. Germline V gene data show CDR1 as MNHEY and CDR2 as SMNVEV (reference sequence). Trimming took 5 bases from V and 7 from J; bases not matched to a gene: 6. The CDR3 loop reads CASSTDREYGELFF. The CDR3 DNA sequence: TGTGCCAGCAGTACGGACAGGGAGTACGGGGAGCTGTTTTTT.

The rearrangement links TRBV11-2 to TRBJ1-3, with D unclear. CDR1 is SGHAT, CDR2 FQNNGV, per germline. Deletions cut 5 bases from V and 0 bases from J, with 11 bases between. This CDR3 region has 15 residues. CDR3 DNA sequence: TGTGCCAGCAGCATCCATGTCGACTCTGGAAACACCATATATTTT. It specifies CASSIHVDSGNTIYF.

The V call is TRBV9, the J call TRBJ2-7; 8 nucleotides match TRBD2. CDR1 is SGDLS and CDR2 is YYNGEE in the germline V gene. Trimming at V came to 0 bases and at J to 2 bases, leaving 7 bases not matched to a gene. This CDR3 has 16 residues. CDR3 residues: CASSVDNGRGTYEQYF. For the CDR3, the DNA is TGTGCCAGCAGCGTAGATAACGGGAGGGGGACCTACGAGCAGTACTTC.

This clone was detected only a few times. The chain combines TRBV18 with TRBJ2-1; D is uncertain. There are 12 residues in the CDR3. Germline CDR1 and CDR2: KGHSH and LQKENI. V dropped 6 bases and J dropped 8 bases, with 11 bases sitting between them. DNA for the CDR3: TGTGCCAGCTCCGACTTGTACCATGAGCAGTTCTTC. Protein: CASSDLYHEQFF. Variable domain in full (rest from reference TRBV18 and TRBJ2-1): NAGVMQNPRHLVRRRGQEARLRCSPMKGHSHVYWYRQLPEEGLKFMVYLQKENIIDESGMPKERFSAEFPKEGPSILRIQQVVRGDSAAYFCASSDLYHEQFFGPGTRLTVL.

This chain joins TRBV11-1 and TRBJ2-4, with D possibly being TRBD2 (5 bases). Germline loops: CDR1 SGHAT, CDR2 FQDESV (reference sequence). The CDR3 has 14 residues. V was pared by 4 bases and J by 2 bases, with 9 bases between. As DNA, the CDR3 is TGTGCCAGCAGCTCAAGGGAGTCCAAAAACATTCAGTACTTC. Amino acids: CASSSRESKNIQYF.

The chain links TRBV2 to TRBJ2-7; 8 nucleotides line up with TRBD1. The V gene's germline CDR1 is SNHLY and CDR2 FYNNEI. The CDR3 consists of 19 residues. Losses at the gene ends were 7 bases for V and 3 bases for J; bases not matched to a gene: 23. CDR3 in amino acids: CASMGNIPRTGSTVYEQYF. CDR3 sequence (DNA): TGTGCCAGCATGGGGAACATTCCGCGGACAGGGAGTACGGTCTACGAGCAGTACTTC.

The V gene is TRBV6-5, the J gene TRBJ1-3, with D possibly being TRBD1 (6 bases). V shed 7 bases and J shed 6 bases, with 13 bases lying between them. CDR3 length: 13 amino acids. CDR1 and CDR2 (germline): MNHEY, SVGAGI. The CDR3 coding sequence is TGTGCCAGCAAGAGGGGGGATGAAAACACCATATATTTT. It yields the protein CASKRGDENTIYF.

The gene calls are TRBV9 and TRBJ2-1; no reliable D call. Trimming took off 5 bases at V and 8 bases at J, with 20 bases between the two ends. Germline CDR1 and CDR2: SGDLS and YYNGEE. The CDR3 is 15 amino acids. Written as DNA, the CDR3 is TGTGCCAGCAGTGCTCTAGGCGAGACCAGATATGAGCAGTTCTTC. Its protein product is CASSALGETRYEQFF.

V gene TRBV11-2 combines with J gene TRBJ2-7; unclear D gene. Deletions cut 2 bases from V and 0 bases from J, with 8 bases between. Looked up from germline, CDR1 is SGHAT and CDR2 is FQNNGV. The CDR3 is 14 amino acids. This CDR3 is CASSLTRPSYEQYF. Here the CDR3 DNA reads TGTGCCAGCAGCTTAACCCGGCCCTCCTACGAGCAGTACTTC.

The chain combines TRBV5-1 with TRBJ2-5, with D unresolved. V lost 2 bases and J lost 1, with 6 bases in between. Germline loops: CDR1 SGHRS, CDR2 YFSETQ. CDR3 length equals 13 residues. CDR3: CASSFGRQETQYF. Written as DNA, the CDR3 is TGCGCCAGCAGCTTTGGGCGCCAAGAGACCCAGTACTTC.

In this sample, this clone turned up once. The V call is TRBV19, the J call TRBJ2-1; TRBD2 agrees at 10 bases. The CDR3 sequence is 15 residues long. With V trimmed by 10 bases and J by 4 bases, 10 bases remained unmatched. Per the germline V gene, CDR1 is LNHDA and CDR2 is SQIVND (reference sequence). CDR3 loop: CATAGGLAPYNEQFF. The CDR3 bases are TGTGCCACCGCCGGGGGACTAGCGCCGTACAATGAGCAGTTCTTC. The full variable domain, rest sourced from reference TRBV19 and TRBJ2-1, is DGGITQSPKYLFRKEGQNVTLSCEQNLNHDAMYWYRQDPGQGLRLIYYSQIVNDFQKGDIAEGYSVSREKKESFPLTVTSAQKNPTAFYLCATAGGLAPYNEQFFGPGTRLTVL.

This clone was seen just once. The V gene is TRBV28, the J gene TRBJ2-7, with 9 bases that match TRBD1. Germline CDR1 MDHEN, CDR2 SYDVKM. The junction had 9 bases not matched to a gene; V was cut back by 4 bases and J by 5 bases. This CDR3 contains 15 residues. CDR3 loop: CASSSYRDRAHEQYF. The CDR3 DNA is TGTGCCAGCAGTTCCTACCGGGACAGGGCCCACGAGCAGTACTTC.

The chain uses TRBV7-9 and TRBJ2-2; 10 bases agree with TRBD2. With 5 bases clipped from V and 7 bases from J, the junction kept 10 bases outside the gene matches. Germline CDR1 and CDR2: SEHNR and FQNEAQ (reference sequence). The CDR3 is 16 amino acids. For the CDR3, the DNA is TGTGCCAGCAGCCACAAGCGGGAGGGCCTTATCGGGGAGCTGTTTTTT. Protein product: CASSHKREGLIGELFF.